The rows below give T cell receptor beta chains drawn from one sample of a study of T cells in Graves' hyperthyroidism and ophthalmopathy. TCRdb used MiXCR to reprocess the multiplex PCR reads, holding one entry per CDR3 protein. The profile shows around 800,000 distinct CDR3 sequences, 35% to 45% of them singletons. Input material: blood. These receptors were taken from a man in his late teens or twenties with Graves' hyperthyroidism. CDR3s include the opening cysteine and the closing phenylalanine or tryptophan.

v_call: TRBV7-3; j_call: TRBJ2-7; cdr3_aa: CASKGGRADYEQYF
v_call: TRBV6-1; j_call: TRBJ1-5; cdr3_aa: CASSEDRVVVGNQPQHF
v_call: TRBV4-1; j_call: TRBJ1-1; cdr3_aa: CASSQIHANTEAFF
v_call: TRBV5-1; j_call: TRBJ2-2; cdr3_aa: CASSLLSPTNTGELFF
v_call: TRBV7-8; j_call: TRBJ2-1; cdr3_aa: CASSLGGTGGRYEQFF
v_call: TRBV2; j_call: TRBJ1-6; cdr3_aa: CASSDSRTEVSPLHF
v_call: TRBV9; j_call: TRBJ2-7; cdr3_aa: CASSVDLILVEQYF
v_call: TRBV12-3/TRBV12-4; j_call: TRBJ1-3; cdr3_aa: CASRRNGNTIYF
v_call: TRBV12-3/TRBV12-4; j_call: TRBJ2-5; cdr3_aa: CASSLSRGGTQYF
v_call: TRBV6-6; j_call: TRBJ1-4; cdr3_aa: CASSPSTQSLFF
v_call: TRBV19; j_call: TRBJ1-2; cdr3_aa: CASSMDGKNYGYTF
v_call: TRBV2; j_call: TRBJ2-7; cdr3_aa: CASSEEAQLPYEQYF
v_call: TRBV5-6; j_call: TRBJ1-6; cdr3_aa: CASSFDRNNSPLHF
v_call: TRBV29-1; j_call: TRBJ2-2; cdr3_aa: CSVEGEGPVPGELFF
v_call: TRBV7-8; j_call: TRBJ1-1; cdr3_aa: CASSDHRNMNTEAFF
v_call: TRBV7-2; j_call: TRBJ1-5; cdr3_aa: CASSLDIQPQHF
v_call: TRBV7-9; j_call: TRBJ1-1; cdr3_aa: CASSLVQGRAEAFF
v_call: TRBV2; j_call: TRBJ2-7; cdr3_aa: CASSEGVAGDYLSEQYF
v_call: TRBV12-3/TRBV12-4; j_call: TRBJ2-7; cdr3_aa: CASRLEGAPYEQYF
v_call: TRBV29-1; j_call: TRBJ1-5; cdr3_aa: CSVTGGDSNQPQHF
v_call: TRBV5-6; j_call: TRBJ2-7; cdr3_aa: CASSLVGPAEQYF
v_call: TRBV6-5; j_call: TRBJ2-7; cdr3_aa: CASSYSKGSEQYF
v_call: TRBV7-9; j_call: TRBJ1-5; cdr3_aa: CASSPPGTENQPQHF
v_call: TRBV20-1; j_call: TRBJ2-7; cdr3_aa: CSARQGRIYEQYF
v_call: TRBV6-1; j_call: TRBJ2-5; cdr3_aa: CASRRTPEEAQYF
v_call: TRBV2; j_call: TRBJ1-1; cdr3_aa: CASSLPSTEAFF
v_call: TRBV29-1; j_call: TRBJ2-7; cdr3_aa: CSVDTGQGYEQYF